The 4 T cell receptor beta chains listed next were all sequenced from one sample in a study of T-cell reconstitution after alpha-beta-depleted transplantation in children. General study findings and limits: T-cell counts and diversity were attributed mostly to newly produced T cells one year after transplant.

Unique molecular identifiers were used in preparing the TCRbeta library. MiXCR was run by TCRdb on the PCR reads, yielding one entry per CDR3 protein. The sample yields about 300,000 distinct CDR3 sequences, 7.5% to 9% seen once. The antigens these receptors bind are not known. Sequencing used peripheral blood, obtained 360 days after TCRalphabeta/CD19-depleted stem cell transplant. All receptors derive from a female patient between 2 and 10 years old who had a stem cell transplant for Fanconi anemia, so the T cells may come from the graft donor.

The rearrangement uses TRBV4-2 and TRBJ2-7; 7 nucleotides line up with TRBD1. This CDR3 spans 15 amino acids. Unmatched junction bases numbered 8, after V lost 4 bases and J lost 2 bases. Germline V gives CDR1 LGHNA, CDR2 YNFKEQ. For the CDR3, the DNA is TGTGCCAGCAGCCGAGGGGGCGGACAAACCTACGAGCAGTACTTC. This gives the protein CASSRGGGQTYEQYF.

This clonotype was counted many times. The rearrangement uses TRBV7-9 and TRBJ2-3; D may be TRBD1 or TRBD2 (7 bases each). Trimming shortened V by 5 bases and J by 1 base, and 13 bases separated the two germline ends. CDR3 length: 15 amino acids. In germline, CDR1 is SEHNR, CDR2 FQNEAQ (reference sequence). Written as DNA, the CDR3 is TGTGCCAGCAGCCTACAGGGGAGGGGCACAGATACGCAGTATTTT. Translated, it gives CASSLQGRGTDTQYF.

The V and J genes are TRBV20-1 and TRBJ1-5, with D uncertain. V lost 2 bases to trimming and J lost 4 bases, with 6 bases between them. The V gene's germline CDR1 is DFQATT and CDR2 SNEGSKA (reference sequence). The CDR3 length is 12 residues. Here the CDR3 reads CSARLGNQPQHF. The DNA of the CDR3 is TGCAGTGCTAGACTAGGGAATCAGCCCCAGCATTTT.

A word on this clonotype: A much larger clonotype is one base distant, so this may be a read error. The final CDR3 position lacks the conserved phenylalanine or tryptophan, pointing to a likely read error. The chain uses TRBV5-1 and TRBJ1-1, with a tentative D call TRBD1 (5 bases). The CDR3 is 13 amino acids. Per the germline V gene, CDR1 is SGHRS and CDR2 is YFSETQ. The germline V and J ends were trimmed by 3 bases and 1 base, with 7 bases remaining between them. For the CDR3, the DNA is TGCGCCAGCAGCTCGCAGGGGAACACTGAAGCTTTCTAT. It specifies CASSSQGNTEAFY.